A single T cell receptor beta chain is shown here with its context. Its antigen is as yet unknown. With V trimmed by 4 bases and J by 4 bases, 6 bases remained unmatched. The CDR3 extends over 15 amino acids. Per germline, CDR1 LGHNA and CDR2 YNFKEQ. In the PCR, 60 Vbeta and 13 Jbeta primers were used. TCRdb keeps only in-frame clones here, not all; method: immunoSEQ multiplex PCR. Of about 110,000 clones detected, 80% appear once; the ten largest clones hold around 3.2%. The data stem from a study of cytomegalovirus exposure and HLA in healthy donors. Study-wide findings and caveats: The number of N-insertions in an Asian-associated ancestry cluster was reportedly below the 666-donor mean in a later analysis. In most subjects, TCR beta sequences reportedly gave accurate predictions of HLA-A and HLA-B alleles.

Sequencing was carried out using PBMCs. This chain links TRBV4-2 with TRBJ2-7; 11 bases fit TRBD2. This sequence originates from an older woman in good health and CMV-seropositive. The CDR3 protein is CASSPTSGAQYEQYF. For the CDR3, the DNA is TGTGCCAGCAGCCCGACTAGCGGGGCCCAATACGAGCAGTACTTC.